These 21 T cell receptor beta chains were sequenced from one sample in a study of CXCR3-negative and CXCR3-positive naive CD8 T cells. TRB cDNA was prepared as libraries by UMI-labeled 5' RACE. With the 5' RACE reads reprocessed, TCRdb shows one record per CDR3 protein and no DNA. This table lists just under 45,000 distinct CDR3 sequences. The sample taken for sequencing was memory CD8+ T cells from blood. The receptors stem from a human donor in good health. Some clones in this sample may be carry-over from other donors' samples.

This chain joins TRBV20-1 and TRBJ1-4; the TCRdb call, TRBD1, lacks DNA for checking. Germline CDR1 and CDR2: DFQATT and SNEGSKA (reference sequence). There are 13 residues in the CDR3. Here the CDR3 reads CSAQTGVNEKLFF.

CDR3 sequence reads: CASSDFPRGAGGPDTQYF. This rearrangement joins TRBV6-4 to TRBJ2-3; TCRdb gives TRBD2 as the D gene, but with no DNA this cannot be confirmed. Germline-derived CDR1 and CDR2 are MRHNA and SNTAGT. The CDR3 contains 18 residues.

The chain carries TRBV6-5 and TRBJ2-1; TCRdb outputs TRBD1, but without DNA this stays unchecked. CDR1 and CDR2 (germline): MNHEY, SVGAGI. The CDR3 covers 15 residues. CDR3 sequence: CASSSFGDNYNEQFF.

The chain joins TRBV28 to TRBJ2-7; TCRdb indicates TRBD1, and absent DNA this call remains unverified. CDR3 length equals 14 residues. The germline CDR1 and CDR2 sequences are MDHEN and SYDVKM. The CDR3 spells CASSSGTGGVEQYF.

The chain combines TRBV7-2 with TRBJ1-6; there is no DNA to check the TCRdb D call of TRBD1. CDR1 and CDR2 (germline): SGHTA, FQGNSA. CDR3 length: 13 residues. CDR3 sequence reads: CASSSRQNSPLHF.

The rearrangement uses TRBV7-6 and TRBJ2-1; the D call from TCRdb, TRBD2, cannot be confirmed without DNA. This CDR3 comprises 12 residues. The germline CDR1 and CDR2 sequences are SGHVS and FNYEAQ. CDR3 amino acids: CASSPSPNEQFF.

The V call is TRBV24-1, the J call TRBJ1-2; with no DNA, the TCRdb D assignment of TRBD1 cannot be verified. This CDR3 region has 15 residues. Germline CDR1 reads KGHDR; CDR2 reads SFDVKD. CDR3 amino acids: CATSGLTGGNYGYTF.

The rearrangement joins TRBV11-1 to TRBJ2-7; without DNA, the TCRdb call of TRBD1 cannot be checked. CDR1 SGHAT and CDR2 FQDESV come from the germline V gene (reference sequence). CDR3 length: 13 residues. The CDR3: CASSSGTVYEQYF.

V usage is TRBV10-3 and J usage is TRBJ1-4; with no DNA, the TCRdb D assignment of TRBD1 cannot be verified. There are 15 residues in the CDR3. Germline CDR1 ENHRY, CDR2 SYGVKD. The CDR3 sequence is CAISEPDRGGEKLFF.

The chain couples TRBV7-9 to TRBJ1-1; TCRdb selects TRBD1, and the lack of DNA leaves this call unchecked. This CDR3 region has 14 residues. Germline V gives CDR1 SEHNR, CDR2 FQNEAQ (reference sequence). This chain's CDR3 is CASSLAGGYTEAFF. The full variable domain, in which reference TRBV7-9 and TRBJ1-1 provide the parts outside the CDR3, is DTGVSQNPRHKITKRGQNVTFRCDPISEHNRLYWYRQTLGQGPEFLTYFQNEAQLEKSRLLSDRFSAERPKGSFSTLEIQRTEQGDSAMYLCASSLAGGYTEAFFGQGTRLTVV.

The rearrangement uses TRBV11-2 and TRBJ2-1; TCRdb reports TRBD1, a call that lacks DNA to check it against. Germline CDR1 is SGHAT and CDR2 is FQNNGV. This CDR3 region has 17 residues. Here the CDR3 reads CASSLGLSGGSYNEQFF.

The genes are TRBV7-9 and TRBJ2-7; TCRdb's D call, TRBD1, is unchecked because there is no DNA. CDR1 is SEHNR, CDR2 FQNEAQ, per germline (reference sequence). CDR3 size: 15 residues. CDR3 in amino acids: CASSLTGTGTHEQYF.

This rearrangement joins TRBV25-1 to TRBJ2-7; TCRdb reports TRBD1, a call that lacks DNA to check it against. The CDR3 loop spans 12 amino acids. Germline assignment: CDR1 MGHDK and CDR2 SYGVNS. CDR3 region: CASSAGAYEQYF.

The CDR3 reads CAGGLALGEQYF. The chain couples TRBV5-1 to TRBJ2-7; TCRdb calls TRBD2, which cannot be checked without DNA. Germline V lookup: CDR1 SGHRS, CDR2 YFSETQ. The CDR3 loop spans 12 amino acids.

The J gene is TRBJ2-1, the V gene TRBV4-3; TCRdb returns TRBD2, unconfirmable since there is no DNA. Germline V gene sequence: CDR1 LGHNA, CDR2 YSLEER. This CDR3 is built from 15 residues. CDR3: CASSQAPPTYNEQFF.

The V call is TRBV7-2, the J call TRBJ1-3; the D call of TRBD1 rests on TCRdb alone, since no DNA is present to check it. Germline V gene lookup returns CDR1 SGHTA and CDR2 FQGNSA. The CDR3 spans 16 residues. This CDR3 reads CASSFSGIIEWNTIYF.

The V gene is TRBV12-3 or TRBV12-4, the J gene TRBJ2-3; TCRdb's D call of TRBD1 is untestable without DNA. This CDR3 has 13 amino acids. CDR3 sequence: CASGTGETDTQYF.

The rearrangement links TRBV2 to TRBJ2-7; TCRdb's assignment of TRBD2 cannot be checked, as there is no DNA. This CDR3 has 17 amino acids. Germline V gene lookup returns CDR1 SNHLY and CDR2 FYNNEI. CDR3 region: CASSEARVAGQKYEQYF.

The J gene is TRBJ1-6, the V gene TRBV21-1; the TCRdb call, TRBD1, lacks DNA for checking. TRBV21-1 is tagged as a pseudogene. CDR3 size: 20 residues. The CDR3: CASSKGLPQIRSRGRSPLHF.

V and J are TRBV3-1 and TRBJ2-7; TCRdb outputs TRBD1, but without DNA this stays unchecked. Germline V gene lookup returns CDR1 LGHDT and CDR2 YNNKEL (reference sequence). The CDR3 loop spans 17 amino acids. The CDR3 reads CASSQFGVGTASYEQYF.

The chain uses TRBV28 and TRBJ2-5; checking the TCRdb D call of TRBD1 is not possible without DNA. The CDR3 contains 14 residues. Germline CDR1 is MDHEN and CDR2 is SYDVKM. The CDR3 spells CASRDRGYPETQYF. Complete variable domain (other parts from reference TRBV28 and TRBJ2-5): DVKVTQSSRYLVKRTGEKVFLECVQDMDHENMFWYRQDPGLGLRLIYFSYDVKMKEKGDIPEGYSVSREKKERFSLILESASTNQTSMYLCASRDRGYPETQYFGPGTRLLVL.